This T cell receptor beta chain was found in a study of CD8+CD57+ T cells in acquired aplastic anemia. At the level of the study: The sorted CD4+ and CD8+ cells yielded an average roughly 3 ug of DNA.

Profiling that covered TCR beta VDJ and CDR3 relied on genomic DNA as its template. TCRdb recomputed calls from the reads with MiXCR, one row per CDR3 protein. The sample has 150,000 to 200,000 distinct CDR3 sequences, 45% to 55% seen once. General study points: Patients did not significantly differ from controls in CD8+ Simpson's diversity.

As to this clonotype: Antigen unknown.

Germline values: CDR1 WNHNN, CDR2 SYGVQD (reference sequence). This CDR3 region has 13 residues. Trimming shortened V by 6 bases and J by 2 bases, and 11 bases separated the two germline ends. Patients chosen for sequencing had shown CD8+CD57+ cell expansion by flow cytometry. In all patients, the disease was severe acquired aplastic anemia. Blood sampling was performed on the patients, and none of them had received therapy by then. The receptor's source is a human donor with aplastic anemia. This sequence joins TRBV10-1 and TRBJ2-7, with D perhaps TRBD2 (5 bases). The sequenced sample was sorted CD4+, CD8+, or CD8+CD57+ T cells (not recorded which) from PBMCs. Here the CDR3 reads CASREDGTYEQYF. The CDR3 DNA reads TGCGCCAGCAGGGAAGACGGGACCTACGAGCAGTACTTC.